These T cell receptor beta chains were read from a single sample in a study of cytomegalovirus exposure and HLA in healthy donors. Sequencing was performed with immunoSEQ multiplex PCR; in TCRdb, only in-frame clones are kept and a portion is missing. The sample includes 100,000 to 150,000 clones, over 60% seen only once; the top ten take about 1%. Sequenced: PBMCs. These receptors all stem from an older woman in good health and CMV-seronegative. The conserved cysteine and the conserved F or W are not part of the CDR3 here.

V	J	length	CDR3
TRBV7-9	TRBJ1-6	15	ASTPLQDRLNNSPLH
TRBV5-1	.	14	ASSFHRDRKIYEQY
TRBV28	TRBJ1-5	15	ASSSWGVGKSNQPQH
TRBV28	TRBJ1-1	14	ASSSPPGEGRTEAF
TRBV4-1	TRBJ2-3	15	ASSQDPSGRSTDTQY
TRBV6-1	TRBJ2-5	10	ATTSGKETQY
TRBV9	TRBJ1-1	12	ASSGHRANTEAF
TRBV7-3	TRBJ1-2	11	ASSLPQGSGYT
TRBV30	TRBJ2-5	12	AWRGLGVQETQY
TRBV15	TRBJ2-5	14	ATSRDASGRADTQY
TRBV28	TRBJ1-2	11	AVRQKTNYGYT
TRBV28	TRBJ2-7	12	ASSDGLAGDEQY
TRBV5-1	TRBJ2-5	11	ASSLKGQETQY
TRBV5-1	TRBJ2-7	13	ASSLGLAGVYEQY
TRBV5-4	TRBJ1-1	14	ASSLGSDSPGGEAF
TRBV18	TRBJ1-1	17	ASSPQKLGGVVRSTEAF
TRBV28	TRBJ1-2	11	ASTRGGNYGYT